This passage covers 17 T cell receptor beta chains from one sample sequenced in a study of blood T cells in healthy people across ages. A sample-barcoded 5' primer and a J-beta primer mix were used in a second PCR of roughly 6 to 11 cycles. Each CDR3 protein gets one entry after TCRdb re-called the 5' RACE reads with MiXCR. This sample has about 1.4 million distinct CDR3 sequences; roughly 60% occur once, and the top ten carry approximately 7%. Sequenced material: blood. All receptors derive from a man in his late teens or twenties in good health.

This sequence joins TRBV20-1 and TRBJ1-6, with unresolved D. The CDR3 totals 18 residues. V dropped 2 bases and J dropped 0 bases, with 17 bases sitting between them. CDR1 and CDR2 (germline): DFQATT, SNEGSKA (reference sequence). The CDR3 bases are TGCAGTGCTAGACCACTTGGACGGCATAACTCCTATAATTCACCCCTCCACTTT. Its protein is CSARPLGRHNSYNSPLHF.

This sequence joins TRBV5-1 and TRBJ2-7; D call uncertain. Germline V gene sequence: CDR1 SGHRS, CDR2 YFSETQ. The CDR3 spans 15 residues. V was clipped by 4 bases and J by 2 bases, with 16 bases between them. CDR3 in amino acids: CASSPRPILAYEQYF. The CDR3 DNA is TGCGCCAGCAGCCCCCGACCCATTTTAGCCTACGAGCAGTACTTC. The whole variable domain, remainder taken from reference TRBV5-1 and TRBJ2-7, is KAGVTQTPRYLIKTRGQQVTLSCSPISGHRSVSWYQQTPGQGLQFLFEYFSETQRNKGNFPGRFSGRQFSNSRSEMNVSTLELGDSALYLCASSPRPILAYEQYFGPGTRLTVT.

This clonotype has a handful of counts. This chain uses TRBV25-1 with TRBJ2-2; D gene ambiguous. Germline values: CDR1 MGHDK, CDR2 SYGVNS. This CDR3 comprises 13 residues. The V and J ends lost 2 bases and 1 base respectively, with 2 bases between them. CDR3 DNA sequence: TGTGCCAGCAGTGAACAGAACACCGGGGAGCTGTTTTTT. Translating gives CASSEQNTGELFF.

The rearrangement uses TRBV4-1 and TRBJ1-1; no definite D call. The germline V and J ends were trimmed by 1 base and 0 bases, with 12 bases remaining between them. CDR1 is MGHRA, CDR2 YSYEKL, per germline. This CDR3 is built from 16 residues. The CDR3 DNA reads as TGCGCCAGCAGCCAAGTGAGACGCGGCATGAACACTGAAGCTTTCTTT. Encoded protein: CASSQVRRGMNTEAFF.

The rearrangement links TRBV4-1 to TRBJ2-3; D gene ambiguous. From germline, CDR1 is MGHRA and CDR2 YSYEKL. The CDR3 sequence is 14 residues long. Trimming stripped 4 bases from V and 2 bases from J, with 10 bases between. Here the CDR3 reads CASSREANTDTQYF. The DNA of the CDR3 is TGCGCCAGCAGCCGAGAGGCTAACACAGATACGCAGTATTTT.

The chain is built from TRBV18 and TRBJ1-4, with D unresolved. V lost 3 bases, J lost 0 bases, and 11 bases lay in between. This CDR3 has 16 amino acids. The V gene's germline CDR1 is KGHSH and CDR2 LQKENI. The CDR3 protein is CASSPVGSATNEKLFF. The CDR3 nucleotides read TGTGCCAGCTCACCCGTTGGGAGTGCAACTAATGAAAAACTGTTTTTT.

This clonotype was recorded only once. The V gene is TRBV5-1, the J gene TRBJ2-3, with a possible D match to TRBD1 (5 bases). The CDR3 spans 16 residues. Germline CDR1 is SGHRS and CDR2 is YFSETQ. Trimming took off 1 base at V and 0 bases at J, with 12 bases between the two ends. CDR3 sequence (DNA): TGCGCCAGCAGCTTGCCTGACAGCTCTAGCACAGATACGCAGTATTTT. This encodes CASSLPDSSSTDTQYF.

CDR3 nucleotide sequence: TGTGCCATCAGTGAGTCAACAGGGTCGCAGTATTTT. Its translation is CAISESTGSQYF. J is TRBJ2-3 and V is TRBV10-3; weak D call: TRBD1 (6 bases). The CDR3 sequence is 12 residues long. Germline values: CDR1 ENHRY, CDR2 SYGVKD. Trimming took off 0 bases at V and 10 bases at J, with 8 bases between the two ends.

This clonotype was seen only once. This sequence joins TRBV7-9 and TRBJ2-1; no firm D call. CDR3 size: 15 residues. Trimming left V 5 bases short and J 6 bases short, with 17 bases between. Germline V gene data show CDR1 as SEHNR and CDR2 as FQNEAQ (reference sequence). In DNA form, the CDR3 reads TGTGCCAGCAGCCCCACGGAGTTACCGATCAATGAGCAGTTCTTC. Amino acid sequence: CASSPTELPINEQFF.

This chain joins TRBV7-9 and TRBJ2-1; TRBD2 is a possible D gene (5 bases). The V gene lost 1 base and the J gene lost 3 bases, with 16 bases spanning the gap. The CDR3 sequence is 17 residues long. Per germline, CDR1 SEHNR and CDR2 FQNEAQ (reference sequence). For the CDR3, the DNA is TGTGCCAGCAGCTTAGAGAGGGTAGGATCGGGCTACAATGAGCAGTTCTTC. Protein sequence: CASSLERVGSGYNEQFF.

The DNA for the CDR3 is TGTGCCAGCAGCCTAAGCTCGGGACTAGTTTTGCGGGAGCAGTACTTC. It yields the protein CASSLSSGLVLREQYF. The gene calls are TRBV7-2 and TRBJ2-7, with 8 bases fitting TRBD2. Per germline, CDR1 SGHTA and CDR2 FQGNSA. This CDR3 has 16 amino acids. V lost 5 bases and J lost 7; bases outside the gene matches: 16.

This clonotype has only a few counts. DNA of the CDR3: TGTGCCAGCAGCGTCCCTAGCTTTGGCACAGATACGCAGTATTTT. Translated: CASSVPSFGTDTQYF. This rearrangement joins TRBV9 to TRBJ2-3; TRBD2 is a possible D gene (5 bases). V was trimmed by 2 bases and J by 1 base, leaving 11 bases between them. Germline-derived CDR1 and CDR2 are SGDLS and YYNGEE. The CDR3 sequence is 15 residues long.

This rearrangement joins TRBV7-9 to TRBJ1-6; 9 nucleotides line up with TRBD1. Germline V gene sequence: CDR1 SEHNR, CDR2 FQNEAQ (reference sequence). The CDR3 runs 18 residues. Unmatched junction bases numbered 17, after V lost 6 bases and J lost 8 bases. CDR3 sequence (DNA): TGTGCCAGCAGTTCCGGGACAGGGTCAATCGGGGATTATTCACCCCTCCACTTT. The encoded protein is CASSSGTGSIGDYSPLHF.

The chain is built from TRBV14 and TRBJ2-7; 11 bases are a match to TRBD1. The CDR3 is made up of 16 amino acids. CDR1 and CDR2 (germline): SGHDN, FVKESK. V lost 4 bases to trimming and J lost 2 bases; unmatched junction nucleotides: 7. In nucleotides, the CDR3 is TGTGCCAGCAGCCCACCCTCGGGACAGGGGGCCTACGAGCAGTACTTC. It specifies CASSPPSGQGAYEQYF. The whole variable domain, filled in from reference TRBV14 and TRBJ2-7, reads EAGVTQFPSHSVIEKGQTVTLRCDPISGHDNLYWYRRVMGKEIKFLLHFVKESKQDESGMPNNRFLAERTGGTYSTLKVQPAELEDSGVYFCASSPPSGQGAYEQYFGPGTRLTVT.

The table lists this clonotype with a few counts. This chain connects TRBV29-1 to TRBJ2-7; D gene unclear. The ends were cut back, 4 bases at V and 7 bases at J, with 17 bases in the middle. The CDR3 loop spans 13 amino acids. Germline-derived CDR1 and CDR2 are SQVTM and ANQGSEA. The CDR3 region is CSVASERSSEQYF. The CDR3 DNA is TGCAGCGTTGCCAGCGAGAGATCCAGTGAGCAGTACTTC.

The chain has TRBV7-2 and TRBJ2-3; 7 bases agree with TRBD1. Germline values: CDR1 SGHTA, CDR2 FQGNSA. The CDR3 has 17 residues. J gave up 0 bases and V 4 bases, and 10 bases lay outside the gene matches. CDR3 in DNA: TGTGCCAGCAGCTCAGGGGTGACAGGGCCTAGCACAGATACGCAGTATTTT. The encoded protein is CASSSGVTGPSTDTQYF.

The chain's CDR3 is CASSLVLTTSTDTQYF. CDR3 sequence (DNA): TGCGCCAGCAGCTTGGTGCTGACAACTAGCACAGATACGCAGTATTTT. The chain is built from TRBV5-1 and TRBJ2-3; D uncertain. The CDR3 totals 16 residues. V gave up 0 bases and J gave up 0 bases, with 11 bases separating them. Germline V gives CDR1 SGHRS, CDR2 YFSETQ.